This T cell receptor beta chain was retrieved from a study of cytomegalovirus exposure and HLA in healthy donors. Study results and caveats: It was reported that the classifier diagnosed cytomegalovirus status with high specificity and sensitivity in both the original and validation cohorts.

CDR3 length equals 12 residues. Germline CDR1 SEHNR, CDR2 FQNEAQ (reference sequence). V lost 5 bases to trimming and J lost 15 bases, with 14 bases between them. Concerning this clone itself: As yet, its antigen is unknown.

Both 60 Vbeta primers and 13 Jbeta primers went into the PCR. Produced via immunoSEQ multiplex PCR; TCRdb's table is partial and in-frame only. The table for this sample gives 65,000 to 80,000 clones. This clonotype was sampled from a man aged 30-40 years in good health and CMV-seronegative. The material sequenced was PBMCs. The chain combines TRBV7-9 with TRBJ1-6; D is undetermined. The CDR3: CASSPRGNHLHF. The CDR3 DNA reads as TGTGCCAGCAGCCCTCGAGGTAATCACCTCCACTTT.